A selection of T cell receptor beta chains follows, all from one sample in a study of blood T cell repertoires in COVID-19. Profiled with immunoSEQ multiplex PCR; TCRdb holds only in-frame clones, not every one. The sample shows about 200,000 clones, 80% to 90% of them seen only once. Sequences were obtained from peripheral blood. These TCRs come from a woman aged 45-59 years with acute or convalescent COVID-19. Each CDR3 is given with its conserved first and last residue. The order of the fields is D gene, V gene, clone size, J gene, CDR3 DNA, CDR3 protein. D genes are given only for firm matches. Clone size is shown for a subset of rows, as once, few, many or a class of expanded clone.

d_call: .
v_call: TRBV2
clone_size: .
j_call: TRBJ2-7
cdr3_nt: TGTGCCTCCAAGGTGGCGGACTTCTCCTACGAGCAGTACTTC
cdr3_aa: CASKVADFSYEQYF

d_call: .
v_call: TRBV5-1
clone_size: .
j_call: TRBJ1-5
cdr3_nt: TGCGCCAGCAGCTTGGCAGTGCAGGGAAATCAGCCCCAGCATTTT
cdr3_aa: CASSLAVQGNQPQHF

d_call: TRBD2
v_call: TRBV11-2
clone_size: .
j_call: TRBJ2-3
cdr3_nt: TGTGCCAGCAGCCCCGCCGGGGAGGGAGGGCGTACGCAGTATTTT
cdr3_aa: CASSPAGEGGRTQYF

d_call: .
v_call: TRBV5-4
clone_size: .
j_call: TRBJ2-1
cdr3_nt: TGTGCCAGCAGCGGGACTCATTACAATGAGCAGTTCTTC
cdr3_aa: CASSGTHYNEQFF

d_call: TRBD1
v_call: TRBV10-2
clone_size: once
j_call: TRBJ2-7
cdr3_nt: TGCGCCAGCAGTGAGTATACAGGGGGCAAAAGCTACGAGCAGTACTTC
cdr3_aa: CASSEYTGGKSYEQYF

d_call: TRBD2
v_call: TRBV6-5
clone_size: .
j_call: TRBJ2-7
cdr3_nt: TGTGCCAGCACCTCCGGGGGGACGGCCGTCTACGAGCAGTACTTC
cdr3_aa: CASTSGGTAVYEQYF

d_call: .
v_call: TRBV21-1
clone_size: few
j_call: TRBJ2-1
cdr3_nt: TGTGCCAGCAGCAAAGTGAGCAATCGGGAGGCGGGAGGGTTCGCGAATGAGCAGTTCTTC
cdr3_aa: CASSKVSNREAGGFANEQFF

d_call: .
v_call: TRBV5-1
clone_size: .
j_call: TRBJ1-1
cdr3_nt: TGCGCCAGCAGCTGGGGAGGGACCGAAATGAACACTGAAGCTTTCTTT
cdr3_aa: CASSWGGTEMNTEAFF

d_call: .
v_call: TRBV5-4
clone_size: .
j_call: TRBJ2-6
cdr3_nt: TGTGCCAGCAGCTTGGGGAGCTCTGGGGCCAACGTCCTGACTTTC
cdr3_aa: CASSLGSSGANVLTF

d_call: .
v_call: TRBV3-1/TRBV3-2
clone_size: .
j_call: TRBJ1-1
cdr3_nt: TGTGCCAGCAGCCATCTTTTGGGGGCCTCCTCCAACACTGAAGCTTTCTTT
cdr3_aa: CASSHLLGASSNTEAFF

d_call: .
v_call: TRBV19
clone_size: .
j_call: TRBJ2-6
cdr3_nt: TGTGCCAGTAGTATAAAGGAGGCCTCTGGGGCCAACGTCCTGACTTTC
cdr3_aa: CASSIKEASGANVLTF

d_call: .
v_call: TRBV19
clone_size: .
j_call: TRBJ1-1
cdr3_nt: TGTGCCAGTAGTACCCCCCCCCATACAGTGAACACTGAAGCTTTCTTT
cdr3_aa: CASSTPPHTVNTEAFF

d_call: .
v_call: TRBV6-2/TRBV6-3
clone_size: .
j_call: TRBJ2-3
cdr3_nt: TGTGCCAGCAGTTACTCGAAGCCTAGCACAGATACGCAGTATTTT
cdr3_aa: CASSYSKPSTDTQYF

d_call: .
v_call: TRBV5-1
clone_size: .
j_call: TRBJ1-4
cdr3_nt: TGCGCCAGCAGCTTGTGGCTGGATGAAAAACTGTTTTTT
cdr3_aa: CASSLWLDEKLFF

d_call: TRBD1
v_call: TRBV5-1
clone_size: .
j_call: TRBJ1-2
cdr3_nt: TGCGCCAGCAGCCCCCTCGGACAGGCCTATGGCTACACCTTC
cdr3_aa: CASSPLGQAYGYTF

d_call: .
v_call: TRBV27
clone_size: .
j_call: TRBJ1-1
cdr3_nt: TGTGCCAGCACCTACCGGGGGAACACTGAAGCTTTCTTT
cdr3_aa: CASTYRGNTEAFF

d_call: .
v_call: TRBV14
clone_size: .
j_call: TRBJ2-7
cdr3_nt: TGTGCCAGCAGCCATCGGACAGACATTAGGGAGCAGTACTTC
cdr3_aa: CASSHRTDIREQYF

d_call: .
v_call: TRBV28
clone_size: .
j_call: TRBJ2-7
cdr3_nt: TGTGCCAGCAGTTTAGCGGGGCTCGCCTACGAGCAGTACTTC
cdr3_aa: CASSLAGLAYEQYF

d_call: .
v_call: TRBV19
clone_size: .
j_call: TRBJ2-5
cdr3_nt: TGTGCCAGTAGTATAGATCGGGAGAGGTTGGGGACCCAGTACTTC
cdr3_aa: CASSIDRERLGTQYF

d_call: .
v_call: TRBV9
clone_size: .
j_call: TRBJ1-3
cdr3_nt: TGTGCCAGCAGCGTAGAGGGGAACCCTGGAAACACCATATATTTT
cdr3_aa: CASSVEGNPGNTIYF

d_call: TRBD1
v_call: TRBV27
clone_size: .
j_call: TRBJ1-1
cdr3_nt: TGTGCCAGCTGGGACAGGGGGATTGAAGCTTTCTTT
cdr3_aa: CASWDRGIEAFF

d_call: .
v_call: TRBV9
clone_size: .
j_call: TRBJ2-2
cdr3_nt: TGTGCCAGCAGCGTAGGCAGAAACACCGGGGAGCTGTTTTTT
cdr3_aa: CASSVGRNTGELFF

d_call: TRBD1
v_call: TRBV28
clone_size: .
j_call: TRBJ1-3
cdr3_nt: TGTGCCAGCAGATTGGGACAGGGTCATTCCTCTGGAAACACCATATATTTT
cdr3_aa: CASRLGQGHSSGNTIYF

d_call: .
v_call: TRBV12-5
clone_size: .
j_call: TRBJ2-5
cdr3_nt: TGTGCTAGTGGTTTGTTGGCAGGTTACCAAGAGACCCAGTACTTC
cdr3_aa: CASGLLAGYQETQYF

d_call: .
v_call: TRBV7-2
clone_size: once
j_call: TRBJ2-7
cdr3_nt: TGTGCCAGCAGCCAGGTCTCCTACGAGCAGTACTTC
cdr3_aa: CASSQVSYEQYF

d_call: TRBD2
v_call: TRBV2
clone_size: .
j_call: TRBJ2-3
cdr3_nt: TGTGCCAGCAGTCCTAGCGGGAGTGCAGATACGCAGTATTTT
cdr3_aa: CASSPSGSADTQYF

d_call: TRBD1
v_call: TRBV4-2
clone_size: .
j_call: TRBJ1-2
cdr3_nt: TGTGCCAGCAGCCAAGCTACGGGACAGGGGGCTAACTATGGCTACACCTTC
cdr3_aa: CASSQATGQGANYGYTF

d_call: TRBD1
v_call: TRBV10-2
clone_size: .
j_call: TRBJ1-3
cdr3_nt: TGCGCCAGCAGAGAACAGGGGGCGCGTGGAAACACCATATATTTT
cdr3_aa: CASREQGARGNTIYF

d_call: .
v_call: TRBV5-1
clone_size: .
j_call: TRBJ1-2
cdr3_nt: TGCGCCAGCAGCTTGGCCGCAGGGGATTCTAACTATGGCTACACCTTC
cdr3_aa: CASSLAAGDSNYGYTF

d_call: TRBD2
v_call: TRBV2
clone_size: .
j_call: TRBJ2-3
cdr3_nt: TGTGCCAGCAGCCGACTAGCGGGAGGGTTAGATACGCAGTATTTT
cdr3_aa: CASSRLAGGLDTQYF

d_call: .
v_call: TRBV13
clone_size: .
j_call: TRBJ2-7
cdr3_nt: TGTGCCAGTAAGGCAGGGCAAAGCTCCTACGAGCAGTACTTC
cdr3_aa: CASKAGQSSYEQYF

d_call: TRBD1
v_call: TRBV28
clone_size: .
j_call: TRBJ2-2
cdr3_nt: TGTGCCAGCAGTCCCAGGACAGGGGGCATATCCGGGGAGCTGTTTTTT
cdr3_aa: CASSPRTGGISGELFF

d_call: TRBD2
v_call: TRBV7-2
clone_size: .
j_call: TRBJ2-2
cdr3_nt: TGTGCCAGCAGCTCGCAACTAGCGTCGGCCGGGGAGCTGTTTTTT
cdr3_aa: CASSSQLASAGELFF

d_call: .
v_call: TRBV5-1
clone_size: .
j_call: TRBJ2-7
cdr3_nt: TGCGCCAGCAGCTTGCTCCAGGGGACCTACGAGCAGTACTTC
cdr3_aa: CASSLLQGTYEQYF

d_call: .
v_call: TRBV5-1
clone_size: once
j_call: TRBJ2-5
cdr3_nt: TGCGCCAGCAGCCCGACAGTCCAGTACCAAGAGACCCAGTACTTC
cdr3_aa: CASSPTVQYQETQYF

d_call: .
v_call: TRBV5-1
clone_size: .
j_call: TRBJ2-4
cdr3_nt: TGCGCCAGCAGCATTGGGACTGATCTAGCCAAAAACATTCAGTACTTC
cdr3_aa: CASSIGTDLAKNIQYF

d_call: TRBD2
v_call: TRBV7-2
clone_size: .
j_call: TRBJ2-7
cdr3_nt: TGTGCCAGCAGCTTAGGGTTAGCGGGAGGCTACGAGCAGTACTTC
cdr3_aa: CASSLGLAGGYEQYF

d_call: .
v_call: TRBV27
clone_size: .
j_call: TRBJ2-2
cdr3_nt: TGTGCCAGCAGTTTCTCCGGGGAGCTGTTTTTT
cdr3_aa: CASSFSGELFF

d_call: TRBD2
v_call: TRBV4-1
clone_size: .
j_call: TRBJ2-2
cdr3_nt: TGCGCCAGCAGCTCACCCGCCGGCGGGAGGGCCTTGATCGGGGAGCTGTTTTTT
cdr3_aa: CASSSPAGGRALIGELFF

d_call: .
v_call: TRBV5-6
clone_size: .
j_call: TRBJ1-2
cdr3_nt: TGTGCCAGCAGATTGGCCCCAGGAAGTGACGGCTACACCTTC
cdr3_aa: CASRLAPGSDGYTF

d_call: .
v_call: TRBV2
clone_size: once
j_call: TRBJ2-1
cdr3_nt: TGTGCCAGCAGTGTATGGCGGAATGAGCAGTTCTTC
cdr3_aa: CASSVWRNEQFF

d_call: .
v_call: TRBV19
clone_size: .
j_call: TRBJ2-5
cdr3_nt: TGTGCCAGTTTTTCTAGCGCCCAAGAGACCCAGTACTTC
cdr3_aa: CASFSSAQETQYF

d_call: .
v_call: TRBV29-1
clone_size: .
j_call: TRBJ1-2
cdr3_nt: TGCAGCGTTGCAGGGTCCGCAGAGGGCTACACCTTC
cdr3_aa: CSVAGSAEGYTF

d_call: .
v_call: TRBV2
clone_size: .
j_call: TRBJ1-5
cdr3_nt: TGTGCCAGCAGTGCTGACAGACTTAGCAATCAGCCCCAGCATTTT
cdr3_aa: CASSADRLSNQPQHF

d_call: .
v_call: TRBV7-9
clone_size: .
j_call: TRBJ1-3
cdr3_nt: TGTGCCAGCAGCCCCCCCCGGGGGTCTGGAAACACCATATATTTT
cdr3_aa: CASSPPRGSGNTIYF

d_call: TRBD1
v_call: TRBV18
clone_size: .
j_call: TRBJ2-7
cdr3_nt: TGTGCCAGCTCACCAGGCAGCGGGACAGGGTACTACGAGCAGTACTTC
cdr3_aa: CASSPGSGTGYYEQYF

d_call: .
v_call: TRBV11-2
clone_size: .
j_call: TRBJ1-2
cdr3_nt: TGTGCCAGCAGCTTAGGAGCGGATCGCTACACCTTC
cdr3_aa: CASSLGADRYTF

d_call: .
v_call: TRBV11-2
clone_size: .
j_call: TRBJ1-4
cdr3_nt: TGTGCCAGCAGCTTGGAAGGGCTTCAGGGAAAACTGTTTTTT
cdr3_aa: CASSLEGLQGKLFF

d_call: .
v_call: TRBV3-1/TRBV3-2
clone_size: once
j_call: TRBJ2-7
cdr3_nt: TGTGCCAGCAGCCAAGTTAACAGGGCGCACGAGCAGTACTTC
cdr3_aa: CASSQVNRAHEQYF